This TCR beta chain derives from a study of cytomegalovirus exposure and HLA in healthy donors. Study-level results: In a later analysis, parvovirus B19, influenza, CMV and Epstein-Barr virus appeared linked to several top co-occurrence clusters. Researchers reported from a later analysis that most CMV-associated TCR beta chains appeared HLA-restricted. Reports state that TCR beta sequences accurately predicted most subjects' HLA-A and HLA-B alleles. Donors belonging to an Asian-associated ancestry cluster reportedly showed fewer N-insertions in productive TCRs than the roughly 670-donor mean, according to what a later analysis found.

A word on this clone: Its antigen is not identified.

The CDR3 has 14 amino acids. V trimming: 0 bases; J trimming: 5 bases; junction bases outside the gene matches: 4. CDR1 is MNHEY, CDR2 SVGAGI, per germline. In the PCR, 60 Vbeta and 13 Jbeta primers were used. Repertoires were generated with immunoSEQ multiplex PCR, while TCRdb's copy carries only in-frame clones and drops some. The data contain fewer than 150,000 clones, around 80% of them singletons. Sequencing used PBMCs. V and J are TRBV6-5 and TRBJ2-7, with 7 positions matching TRBD2. This clonotype was obtained from a middle-aged man in good health and CMV-seropositive. The chain's CDR3 is CASSYSGRAHEQYF. The CDR3 nucleotides are TGTGCCAGCAGTTACTCGGGGAGGGCCCACGAGCAGTACTTC.